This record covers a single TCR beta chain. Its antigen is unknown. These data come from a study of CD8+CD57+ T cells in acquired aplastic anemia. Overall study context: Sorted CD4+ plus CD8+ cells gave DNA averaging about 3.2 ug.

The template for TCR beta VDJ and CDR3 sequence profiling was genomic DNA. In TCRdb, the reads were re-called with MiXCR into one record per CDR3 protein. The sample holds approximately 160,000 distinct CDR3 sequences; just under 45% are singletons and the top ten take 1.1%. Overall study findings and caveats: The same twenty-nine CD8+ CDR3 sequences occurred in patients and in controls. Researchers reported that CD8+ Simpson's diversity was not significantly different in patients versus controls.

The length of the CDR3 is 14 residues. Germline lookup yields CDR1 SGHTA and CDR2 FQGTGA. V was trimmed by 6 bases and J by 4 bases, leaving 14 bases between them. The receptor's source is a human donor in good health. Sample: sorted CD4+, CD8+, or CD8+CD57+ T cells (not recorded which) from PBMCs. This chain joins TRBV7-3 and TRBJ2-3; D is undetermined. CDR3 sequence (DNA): TGTGCCAGCAGTCCCCGTGGGGTCGCAGATACGCAGTATTTT. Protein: CASSPRGVADTQYF. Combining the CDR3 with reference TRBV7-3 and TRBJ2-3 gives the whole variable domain GAGVSQTPSNKVTEKGKYVELRCDPISGHTALYWYRQSLGQGPEFLIYFQGTGAADDSGLPNDRFFAVRPEGSVSTLKIQRTERGDSAVYLCASSPRGVADTQYFGPGTRLTVL.